This T cell receptor (beta chain) appears in the sequencing data of a study of response to subunit inactivated influenza vaccine. V lost 5 bases and J 13 bases, leaving 12 bases between the germline ends. Germline loops: CDR1 SEHNR, CDR2 FQNEAQ (reference sequence). The CDR3 covers 12 residues. Using its own MiXCR run on the RT-PCR reads, TCRdb lists one record per CDR3 protein. The repertoire holds 750,000 to 850,000 distinct CDR3 sequences, with 15% to 20% as singletons. On this clonotype itself: Its target is unknown.

Study-level points and caveats: Authors proposed each seasonal influenza vaccination draws in few new T cells.

The V and J genes are TRBV7-9 and TRBJ1-6; the D is unclear. Sequencing used PBMCs from blood, obtained approximately 5 days after vaccination. The TCR originated in a man aged 50-60 years who received an inactivated influenza vaccine. CDR3 sequence (DNA): TGTGCCAGCAGCCACGGCACCGGTCCCCTCCACTTT. Protein: CASSHGTGPLHF.